The rows below give T cell receptor beta chains drawn from one sample of a study of blood T cell repertoires in COVID-19. Data came from immunoSEQ multiplex PCR; TCRdb stores just in-frame clones and leaves some out. This sample has some 300,000 clones, with 88% found just once. The source material was peripheral blood. These receptors were obtained from a woman aged 25 to 45 who had recovered from COVID-19. The CDR3 runs from the conserved cysteine through the conserved F or W. D genes are given only for firm matches. Clone size appears in some rows only: once, few, many, or a class for an expanded clone.

V gene,clone size,D gene,J gene,CDR3 length,CDR3 DNA,CDR3 protein
TRBV2,few,TRBD1,TRBJ1-6,14,TGTGCCAGCATCCGGACAGGGGGGAATTCACCCCTCCACTTT,CASIRTGGNSPLHF
TRBV10-3,once,TRBD1,TRBJ1-2,13,TGTGCCATCGGAGCGGGACAGGGAGGAGGCTACACCTTC,CAIGAGQGGGYTF
TRBV30,NA,NA,TRBJ2-7,12,TGTGCCTGGAGCCCGACAGTCTACGAGCAGTACTTC,CAWSPTVYEQYF
TRBV30,NA,NA,TRBJ1-6,13,TGTGCCTGGAGTCAACAGGGTCATTCACCCCTCCACTTT,CAWSQQGHSPLHF
TRBV18,few,NA,TRBJ1-3,16,TGTGCCAGCTCACCACGGCTCGGGGGGTCTGGAAACACCATATATTTT,CASSPRLGGSGNTIYF
TRBV5-4,NA,TRBD1,TRBJ2-1,13,TGTGCCAGAGGACAGGGGAGAATCAATGAGCAGTTCTTC,CARGQGRINEQFF
TRBV4-2,NA,TRBD1,TRBJ1-4,15,TGTGCCAGCAGAGGGGGGACAGGGGGCTATGAAAAACTGTTTTTT,CASRGGTGGYEKLFF
TRBV9,NA,NA,TRBJ2-7,14,TGTGCCAGCAGCGTAGCTGGGCCAGGGGGGCAGCAGTACTTC,CASSVAGPGGQQYF
TRBV7-2,NA,NA,TRBJ2-1,14,TGTGCCAGCAGCTTAGTGGGGGGGGCCGATGAGCAGTTCTTC,CASSLVGGADEQFF
TRBV2,NA,NA,TRBJ1-1,12,TGTGCCAGCACCTATGAAACAGAGCAAGCTTTCTTT,CASTYETEQAFF
TRBV10-3,NA,TRBD1,TRBJ2-2,15,TGTGCCATCAGTGAGGGTCAGGGGGCGAGCGGGGAGCTGTTTTTT,CAISEGQGASGELFF
TRBV7-9,NA,NA,TRBJ2-5,13,TGTGCCAGCAGACCCACGGGTCAAGAGACCCAGTACTTC,CASRPTGQETQYF
TRBV10-3,NA,NA,TRBJ2-7,14,TGTGCCATCAGTGATGAAGCTAGCTCCTACGAGCAGTACTTC,CAISDEASSYEQYF
TRBV19,NA,NA,TRBJ2-3,15,TGTGCCAGTAGTATCCGACAGGCCTTCACAGATACGCAGTATTTT,CASSIRQAFTDTQYF
TRBV3-1/TRBV3-2,once,TRBD1,TRBJ2-5,13,TGTGCCAGCAGCCTACAGGGGCGAGAGACCCAGTACTTC,CASSLQGRETQYF
TRBV28,NA,TRBD1,TRBJ1-2,12,TGTGCCAGCAGCGACAGGGCGAATGGCTACACCTTC,CASSDRANGYTF
TRBV7-8,NA,NA,TRBJ1-1,16,TGTGCCAGCAGCGGACTCCGAACGGGAACGGTCGCTGAAGCTTTCTTT,CASSGLRTGTVAEAFF
TRBV28,NA,NA,TRBJ2-5,13,TGTGCCATTAAAGGGGGGGGACGAGAGACCCAGTACTTC,CAIKGGGRETQYF
TRBV4-1,NA,TRBD2,TRBJ2-5,15,TGCGCCAGCAGCCAAGATGAGGTAGCGGGGCCCTCCCAGTACTTC,CASSQDEVAGPSQYF
TRBV25-1,NA,NA,TRBJ2-1,12,TGTGCCAGCAGTCGGGAGTACAATGAGCAGTTCTTC,CASSREYNEQFF
TRBV4-2,NA,NA,TRBJ2-6,17,TGTGCCAGCAGCCAAGAAGTAGCATTGGCTGGGGCCAACGTCCTGACTTTC,CASSQEVALAGANVLTF
TRBV7-2,few,NA,TRBJ1-1,16,TGTGCCAGCAGCTTTTCCGCAGCATCGACAAACACTGAAGCTTTCTTT,CASSFSAASTNTEAFF
TRBV15,NA,NA,TRBJ2-1,17,TGTGCCACCAGCAGAGGTTCCTGGCGGGGGCGCTTTAATGAGCAGTTCTTC,CATSRGSWRGRFNEQFF
TRBV27,NA,NA,TRBJ2-1,15,TGTGCCAGCAGTTTTGAGGGTGATTCCTACAATGAGCAGTTCTTC,CASSFEGDSYNEQFF
TRBV11-3,NA,NA,TRBJ2-7,14,TGTGCCAGCAGCTTAGCGGGGGACTCCTACGAGCAGTACTTC,CASSLAGDSYEQYF
TRBV2,once,TRBD1,TRBJ2-6,20,TGTGCCAGCAGAGAACTTCTGGGGAGACAGGGGAACTCTGGGGCCAACGTCCTGACTTTC,CASRELLGRQGNSGANVLTF
TRBV4-2,NA,TRBD1,TRBJ2-2,16,TGTGCCAGCAGCCAAGACGGGACAGGAGACACCGGGGAGCTGTTTTTT,CASSQDGTGDTGELFF
TRBV5-4,NA,TRBD1,TRBJ2-7,17,TGTGCCAGCAGTCTGGGGAATTTAGGGACAGGATACTACGAGCAGTACTTC,CASSLGNLGTGYYEQYF
TRBV6-5,NA,NA,TRBJ1-2,15,TGTGCCAGCAGTTACTCGGGTCGGGAGAACGATGGCTACACCTTC,CASSYSGRENDGYTF
TRBV6-1,NA,TRBD1,TRBJ2-5,17,TGTGCCAGCAGTGGAAACCCCACTCAGGGGGCGTATGAGACCCAGTACTTC,CASSGNPTQGAYETQYF
TRBV5-6,NA,TRBD1,TRBJ2-1,17,TGTGCCAGCAGCTTAGACCCGGGGACAGGGTTAAACAATGAGCAGTTCTTC,CASSLDPGTGLNNEQFF
TRBV15,NA,NA,TRBJ2-1,19,TGTGCCACCAGCAGAGATCCGACCCAGGGACACGAGTATGTCAATGAGCAGTTCTTC,CATSRDPTQGHEYVNEQFF
TRBV4-1,NA,NA,TRBJ2-2,14,TGCGCCAGCAGCCAGATGACAGGAACCGGGGAGCTGTTTTTT,CASSQMTGTGELFF
TRBV19,few,TRBD1,TRBJ1-2,13,TGTGCCAGTCACACAGGGGGAAGCTATGGCTACACCTTC,CASHTGGSYGYTF
TRBV5-1,NA,TRBD1,TRBJ1-1,14,TGCGCCAGCAGCTACGCGGGACAGGGGAATGAAGCTTTCTTT,CASSYAGQGNEAFF
TRBV4-2,NA,NA,TRBJ2-7,13,TGTGCCAGCAGCCGGGGGGTTCAGTTGGAGCAGTACTTC,CASSRGVQLEQYF
TRBV25-1,NA,TRBD1,TRBJ2-7,15,TGTGCCAGCAGTGCCGCCGGGACAGCTTCCTACGAGCAGTACTTC,CASSAAGTASYEQYF
TRBV5-1,NA,NA,TRBJ1-6,14,TGCGCCAGCGCCTCGGGAGGGGTTGGATCACCCCTCCACTTT,CASASGGVGSPLHF
TRBV23-1,NA,NA,TRBJ1-2,13,TGCGCCAGCAGTCAATTCGCAGGGGAGGGCTACACCTTC,CASSQFAGEGYTF
TRBV18,NA,TRBD1,TRBJ2-3,15,TGTGCCAGCTCCCCCCAGGGGGTCCCCACAGATACGCAGTATTTT,CASSPQGVPTDTQYF
TRBV28,NA,TRBD1,TRBJ1-2,14,TGTGCCAGCAGTACGACAGGGGGCGTTTATGGCTACACCTTC,CASSTTGGVYGYTF
TRBV25-1,many,NA,TRBJ1-1,11,TGTGCCAGCATTCGAGGGACTGAAGCTTTCTTT,CASIRGTEAFF
TRBV6-6,few,TRBD1,TRBJ1-1,14,TGTGCCAGCGACCACAGGGGCCAGAGGACTGAAGCTTTCTTT,CASDHRGQRTEAFF
TRBV7-8,NA,TRBD1,TRBJ2-5,15,TGTGCCAGCAGCTTAACACAGGGGGCGGGCGAGACCCAGTACTTC,CASSLTQGAGETQYF
TRBV29-1,NA,NA,TRBJ1-1,12,TGCAGCGTTGGACAGACGAACACTGAAGCTTTCTTT,CSVGQTNTEAFF
TRBV6-5,NA,NA,TRBJ2-7,13,TGTGCCAGCCCCGGACATTACTCCTACGAGCAGTACTTC,CASPGHYSYEQYF
TRBV28,few,TRBD2,TRBJ2-7,13,TGTGCCAGCAGACTAGCGGGGGGGTACGAGCAGTACTTC,CASRLAGGYEQYF
TRBV2,NA,NA,TRBJ2-1,17,TGTGCCAGCAGTGCCGGGGCGGGGGCCCCAATTTACAATGAGCAGTTCTTC,CASSAGAGAPIYNEQFF
TRBV11-2,NA,TRBD1,TRBJ2-5,14,TGTGCCAGCAGCAACCGGGACAGAGAAGAGACCCAGTACTTC,CASSNRDREETQYF
TRBV5-1,NA,TRBD1,TRBJ2-7,16,TGCGCCAGCAGCTCAGGTTGGGGACAGATCTCCTACGAGCAGTACTTC,CASSSGWGQISYEQYF
TRBV9,NA,TRBD1,TRBJ2-5,16,TGTGCCAGCAGCGTAGGAGGGACAGGGGGTCGGGAGACCCAGTACTTC,CASSVGGTGGRETQYF
TRBV3-1/TRBV3-2,NA,NA,TRBJ1-4,15,TGTGCCAGCAGCCAAGAGGGAGGTGCTTATGAAAAACTGTTTTTT,CASSQEGGAYEKLFF
TRBV5-1,NA,TRBD1,TRBJ1-1,14,TGCGCCAGCAGCTCGCAGGCAGGGGGCACTGAAGCTTTCTTT,CASSSQAGGTEAFF
TRBV4-2,NA,NA,TRBJ2-1,13,TGTGCCAGCAGCCAGTCAGGGGACCATGAGCAGTTCTTC,CASSQSGDHEQFF
TRBV2,NA,NA,TRBJ1-4,13,TGTGCCAGCACGGGGGAAGGTAATGAAAAACTGTTTTTT,CASTGEGNEKLFF